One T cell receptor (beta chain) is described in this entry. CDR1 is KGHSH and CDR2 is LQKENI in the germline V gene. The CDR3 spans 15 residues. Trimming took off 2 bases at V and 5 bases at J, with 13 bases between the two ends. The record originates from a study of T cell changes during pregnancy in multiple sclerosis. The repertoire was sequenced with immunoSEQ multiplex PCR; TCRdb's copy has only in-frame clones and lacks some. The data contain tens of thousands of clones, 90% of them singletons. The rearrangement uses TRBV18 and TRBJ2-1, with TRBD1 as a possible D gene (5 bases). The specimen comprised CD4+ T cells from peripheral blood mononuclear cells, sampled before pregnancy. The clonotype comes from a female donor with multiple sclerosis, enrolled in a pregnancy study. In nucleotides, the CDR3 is TGTGCCAGCTCACCAACAATCGTACAGGACAATGAGCAGTTCTTC. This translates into CASSPTIVQDNEQFF.